This T cell receptor beta chain was sequenced for a study of CD8+ T cells in alopecia areata. RNA was extracted and reverse transcribed into cDNA as the sequencing template. TCRdb's copy holds only in-frame clones and misses some; the assay was immunoSEQ multiplex PCR. Here the sample spans 140,000 to 150,000 clones, approximately 51% being singletons. This clone was counted between two and nine times. An end of the junction does not agree with germline; a read error may underlie this. Germline V gives CDR1 KGHSH, CDR2 LQKENI. The CDR3 is made up of 15 amino acids. This chain links TRBV18 with TRBJ2-2, with TRBD2 matching over 8 bases. The receptor was derived from a human donor with alopecia areata. The sample in question was CD4+ T cells sorted from blood, obtained at week 0. CDR3 in DNA: TGTCCCAGCTCCGGCGGGAGCGGGAGAACCGGGGAGCTGTTTTTT. Its protein is CPSSGGSGRTGELFF.